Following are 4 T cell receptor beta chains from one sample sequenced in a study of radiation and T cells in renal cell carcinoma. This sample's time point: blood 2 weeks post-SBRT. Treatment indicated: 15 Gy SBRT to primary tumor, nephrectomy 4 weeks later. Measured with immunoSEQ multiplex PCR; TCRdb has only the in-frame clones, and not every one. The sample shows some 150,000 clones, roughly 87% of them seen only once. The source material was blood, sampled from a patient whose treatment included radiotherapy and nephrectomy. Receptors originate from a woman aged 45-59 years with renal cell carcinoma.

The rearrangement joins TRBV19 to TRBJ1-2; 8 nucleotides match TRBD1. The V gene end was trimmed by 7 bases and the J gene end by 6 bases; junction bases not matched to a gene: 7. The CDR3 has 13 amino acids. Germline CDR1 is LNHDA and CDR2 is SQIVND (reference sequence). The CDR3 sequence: CASIPRTGHGYTF. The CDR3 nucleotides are TGTGCCAGTATCCCCCGGACAGGGCATGGCTACACCTTC.

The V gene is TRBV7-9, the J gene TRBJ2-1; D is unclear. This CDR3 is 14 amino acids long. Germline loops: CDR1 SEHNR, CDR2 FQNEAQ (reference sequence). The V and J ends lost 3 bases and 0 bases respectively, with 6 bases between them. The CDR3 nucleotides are TGTGCCAGCAGCTTTGGGATCTCCTACAATGAGCAGTTCTTC. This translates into CASSFGISYNEQFF. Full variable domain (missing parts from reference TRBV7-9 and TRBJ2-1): DTGVSQNPRHKITKRGQNVTFRCDPISEHNRLYWYRQTLGQGPEFLTYFQNEAQLEKSRLLSDRFSAERPKGSFSTLEIQRTEQGDSAMYLCASSFGISYNEQFFGPGTRLTVL.

CDR3 residues: CASSVWGRGRLGNTIYF. The CDR3 DNA follows: TGTGCCAGCAGTGTGTGGGGCCGGGGGCGATTGGGAAACACCATATATTTT. This chain links TRBV2 with TRBJ1-3; perhaps TRBD1 as D (6 bases). This CDR3 comprises 17 residues. Germline CDR1 reads SNHLY; CDR2 reads FYNNEI. Deletions cut 4 bases from V and 4 bases from J, with 20 bases between.

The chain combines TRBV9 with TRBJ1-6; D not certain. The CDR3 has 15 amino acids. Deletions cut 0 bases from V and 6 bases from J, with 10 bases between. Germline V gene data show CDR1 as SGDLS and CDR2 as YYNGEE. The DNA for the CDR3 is TGTGCCAGCAGCGTAGCCCACCGGGCTAATTCACCCCTCCACTTT. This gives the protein CASSVAHRANSPLHF.